This T cell receptor (beta chain) was captured in a study of sequential checkpoint blockade in melanoma. Repertoires were generated with immunoSEQ multiplex PCR, while TCRdb's copy carries only in-frame clones and drops some. This sample has 15,000 to 20,000 clones, with roughly two thirds found just once. Treatment meaning: randomized to nivolumab then ipilimumab (arm A) or the reverse (arm B). Sorted cells were live CD3+CD8+, lacking CD19 and CD56, from PBMCs. This CDR3 comprises 16 residues. V was shortened by 6 bases and J by 5 bases, with 22 bases between the two germline ends. CDR1 is SGHVS and CDR2 is FNYEAQ in the germline V gene.

The chain carries TRBV7-6 and TRBJ2-5; D unclear. The clonotype originates from a human donor with melanoma. The starting material was CD8+ T cells sorted from blood (inferred from file names), obtained from a patient given nivolumab and ipilimumab in sequence. The CDR3 DNA reads TGTGCCAGCAGGTTTTTGGCCGAGGCTCTAGTTGAGACCCAGTACTTC. It specifies CASRFLAEALVETQYF. The variable domain in full, completed from reference TRBV7-6 and TRBJ2-5, reads GAGVSQSPRYKVTKRGQDVALRCDPISGHVSLYWYRQALGQGPEFLTYFNYEAQQDKSGLPNDRFSAERPEGSISTLTIQRTEQRDSAMYRCASRFLAEALVETQYFGPGTRLLVL.